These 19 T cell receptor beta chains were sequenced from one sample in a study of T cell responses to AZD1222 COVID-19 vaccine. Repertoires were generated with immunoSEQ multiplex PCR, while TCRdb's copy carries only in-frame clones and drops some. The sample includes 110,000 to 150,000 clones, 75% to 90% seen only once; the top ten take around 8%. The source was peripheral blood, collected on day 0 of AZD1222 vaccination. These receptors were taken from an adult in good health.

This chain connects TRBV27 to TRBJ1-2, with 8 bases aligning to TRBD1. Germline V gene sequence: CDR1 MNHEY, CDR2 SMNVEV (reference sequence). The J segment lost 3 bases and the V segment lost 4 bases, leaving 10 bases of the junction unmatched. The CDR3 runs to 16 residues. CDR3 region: CASSSSRGLRDYGYTF. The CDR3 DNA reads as TGTGCCAGCAGTTCGTCCAGGGGGCTGCGTGACTATGGCTACACCTTC.

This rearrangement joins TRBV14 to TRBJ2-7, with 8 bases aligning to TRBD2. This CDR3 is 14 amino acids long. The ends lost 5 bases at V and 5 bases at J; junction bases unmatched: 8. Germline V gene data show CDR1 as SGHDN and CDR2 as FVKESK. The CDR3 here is CASSSAGRADEQYF. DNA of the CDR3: TGTGCCAGCAGCTCCGCCGGGAGGGCCGACGAGCAGTACTTC.

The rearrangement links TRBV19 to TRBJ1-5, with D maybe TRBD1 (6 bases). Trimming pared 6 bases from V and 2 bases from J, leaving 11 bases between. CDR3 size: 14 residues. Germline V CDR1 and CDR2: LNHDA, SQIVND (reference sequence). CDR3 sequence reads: CASSPGHRNQPQHF. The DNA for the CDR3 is TGTGCCAGTAGCCCGGGACACCGCAATCAGCCCCAGCATTTT. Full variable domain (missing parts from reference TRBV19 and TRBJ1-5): DGGITQSPKYLFRKEGQNVTLSCEQNLNHDAMYWYRQDPGQGLRLIYYSQIVNDFQKGDIAEGYSVSREKKESFPLTVTSAQKNPTAFYLCASSPGHRNQPQHFGDGTRLSIL.

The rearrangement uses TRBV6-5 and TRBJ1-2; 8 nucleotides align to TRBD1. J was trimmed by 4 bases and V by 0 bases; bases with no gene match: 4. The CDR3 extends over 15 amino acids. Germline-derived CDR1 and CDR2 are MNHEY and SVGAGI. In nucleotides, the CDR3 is TGTGCCAGCAGTTACTCCACAGGGGGAGTCTATGGCTACACCTTC. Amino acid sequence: CASSYSTGGVYGYTF.

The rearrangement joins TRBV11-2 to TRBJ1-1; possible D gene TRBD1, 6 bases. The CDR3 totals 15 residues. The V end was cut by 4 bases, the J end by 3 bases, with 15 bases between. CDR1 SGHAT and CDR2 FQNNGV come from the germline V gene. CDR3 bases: TGTGCCAGCAGCTACTCAGGGGATTCTTACACTGAAGCTTTCTTT. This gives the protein CASSYSGDSYTEAFF.

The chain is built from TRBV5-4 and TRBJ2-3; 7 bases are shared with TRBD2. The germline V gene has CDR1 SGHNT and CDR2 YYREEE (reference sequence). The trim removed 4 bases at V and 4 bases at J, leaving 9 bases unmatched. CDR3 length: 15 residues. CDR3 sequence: CASSLGTTWADTQYF. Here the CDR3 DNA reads TGTGCCAGCAGCCTCGGGACTACCTGGGCAGATACGCAGTATTTT.

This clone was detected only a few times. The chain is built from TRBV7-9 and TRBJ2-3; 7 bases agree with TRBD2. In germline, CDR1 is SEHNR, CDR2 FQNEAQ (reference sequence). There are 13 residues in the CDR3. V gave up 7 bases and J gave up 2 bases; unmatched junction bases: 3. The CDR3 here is CASNGGNTDTQYF. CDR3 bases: TGTGCCAGCAACGGGGGGAACACAGATACGCAGTATTTT.

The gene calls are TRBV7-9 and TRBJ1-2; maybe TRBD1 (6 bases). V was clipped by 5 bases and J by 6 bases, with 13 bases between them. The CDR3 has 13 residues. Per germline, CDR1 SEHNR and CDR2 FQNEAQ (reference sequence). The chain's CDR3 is CASSNRDLDGYTF. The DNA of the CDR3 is TGTGCCAGCAGCAACAGGGACTTGGATGGCTACACCTTC.

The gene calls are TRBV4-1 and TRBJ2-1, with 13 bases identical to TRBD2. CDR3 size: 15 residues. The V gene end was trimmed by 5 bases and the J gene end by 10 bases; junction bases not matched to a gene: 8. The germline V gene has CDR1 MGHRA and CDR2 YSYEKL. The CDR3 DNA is TGCGCCAGCAGCGTCGGGACTAGCGGGGTCAGGGAGCAGTTCTTC. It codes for CASSVGTSGVREQFF.

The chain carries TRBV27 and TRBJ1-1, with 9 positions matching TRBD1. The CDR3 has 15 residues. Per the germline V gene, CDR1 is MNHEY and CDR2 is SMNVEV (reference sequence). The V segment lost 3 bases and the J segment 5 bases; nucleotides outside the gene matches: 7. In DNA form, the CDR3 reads TGTGCCAGCAGTTTCAGGGACAGGGTGCGGACTGAAGCTTTCTTT. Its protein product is CASSFRDRVRTEAFF.

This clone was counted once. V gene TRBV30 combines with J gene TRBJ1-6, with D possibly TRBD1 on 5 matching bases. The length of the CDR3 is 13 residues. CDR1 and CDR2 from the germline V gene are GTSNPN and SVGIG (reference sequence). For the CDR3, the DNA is TGTGGCTCGAACCGGCAGGGAAATTCACCCCTCCACTTT. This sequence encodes CGSNRQGNSPLHF. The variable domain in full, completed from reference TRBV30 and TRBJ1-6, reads SQTIHQWPATLVQPVGSPLSLECTVEGTSNPNLYWYRQAAGRGLQLLFYSVGIGQISSEVPQNLSASRPQDRQFILSSKKLLLSDSGFYLCGSNRQGNSPLHFGNGTRLTVT.

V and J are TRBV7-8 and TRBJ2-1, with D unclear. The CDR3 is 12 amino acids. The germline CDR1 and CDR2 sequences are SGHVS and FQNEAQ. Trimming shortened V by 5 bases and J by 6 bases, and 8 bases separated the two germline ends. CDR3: CASSPNGNEQFF. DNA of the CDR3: TGTGCCAGCAGCCCAAACGGCAATGAGCAGTTCTTC.

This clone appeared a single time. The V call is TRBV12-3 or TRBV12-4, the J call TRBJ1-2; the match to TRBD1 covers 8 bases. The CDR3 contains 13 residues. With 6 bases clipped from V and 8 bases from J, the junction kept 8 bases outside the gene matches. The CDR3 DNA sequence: TGTGCCAGCAGGGACAGGGCAGAGGAAGGCTACACCTTC. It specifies CASRDRAEEGYTF.

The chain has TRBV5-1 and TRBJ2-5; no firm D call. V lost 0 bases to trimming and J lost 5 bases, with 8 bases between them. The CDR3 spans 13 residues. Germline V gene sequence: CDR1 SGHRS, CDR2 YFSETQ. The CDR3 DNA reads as TGCGCCAGCAGCTTGGGAGTGAAGGAGACCCAGTACTTC. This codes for CASSLGVKETQYF.

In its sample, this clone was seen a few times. The CDR3 DNA reads TGTGCCAGCAGCCAGGGGCAGGGGGAGCAGTTCTTC. Translating it yields CASSQGQGEQFF. This chain connects TRBV7-9 to TRBJ2-1; D may be TRBD1 (6 bases). In germline, CDR1 is SEHNR, CDR2 FQNEAQ (reference sequence). The CDR3 loop spans 12 amino acids. V lost 5 bases and J lost 10, with 12 bases in between.

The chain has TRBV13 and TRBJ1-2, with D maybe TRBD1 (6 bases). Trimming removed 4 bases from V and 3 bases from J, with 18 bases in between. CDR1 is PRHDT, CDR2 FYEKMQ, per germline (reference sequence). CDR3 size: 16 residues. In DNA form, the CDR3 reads TGTGCCAGCAGCTCCCGGGGAGGGGGAGATCACTATGGCTACACCTTC. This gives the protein CASSSRGGGDHYGYTF.

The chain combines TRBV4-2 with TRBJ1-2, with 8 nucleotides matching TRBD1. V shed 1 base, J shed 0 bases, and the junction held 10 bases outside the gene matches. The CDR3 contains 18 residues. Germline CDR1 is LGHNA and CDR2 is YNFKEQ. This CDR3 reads CASSQGGAGGLANYGYTF. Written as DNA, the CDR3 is TGTGCCAGCAGCCAAGGCGGGGCAGGGGGCCTAGCTAACTATGGCTACACCTTC.

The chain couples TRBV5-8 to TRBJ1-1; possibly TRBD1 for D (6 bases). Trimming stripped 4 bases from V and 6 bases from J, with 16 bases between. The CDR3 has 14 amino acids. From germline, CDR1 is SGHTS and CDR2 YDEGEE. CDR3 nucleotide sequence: TGTGCCAGCAGCCGTCGACAGGCCCCCTCTGAAGCTTTCTTT. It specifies CASSRRQAPSEAFF.

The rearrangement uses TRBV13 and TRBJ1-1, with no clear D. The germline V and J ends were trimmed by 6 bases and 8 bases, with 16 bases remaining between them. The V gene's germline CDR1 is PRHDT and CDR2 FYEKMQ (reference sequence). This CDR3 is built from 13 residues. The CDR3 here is CASSPIGQKEAFF. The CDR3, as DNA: TGTGCCAGCAGTCCTATAGGGCAGAAGGAAGCTTTCTTT.